This TCR beta chain was identified in a study of T-cell reconstitution after alpha-beta-depleted transplantation in children. Unique molecular identifiers were built into the TCRbeta library. TCRdb called the PCR reads again in MiXCR, with one record for every CDR3 protein. This table holds over 100,000 distinct CDR3 sequences, 7.5% to 9.5% found once. This clonotype was detected many times. Trimming removed 5 bases from V and 5 bases from J; junction bases left unmatched: 7. This CDR3 is 14 amino acids long. Per germline, CDR1 LGHDT and CDR2 YNNKEL (reference sequence). The clonotype was recovered from a boy aged 2 to 9 with acute lymphoblastic leukemia, due to receive a stem cell transplant. Sequenced here: PBMCs, sampled before TCRalphabeta/CD19-depleted stem cell transplant. V usage is TRBV3-1 and J usage is TRBJ1-1, with TRBD1 matching over 8 bases. DNA for the CDR3: TGTGCCAGCAGCTTCCGGGACAGGCGGACTGAAGCTTTCTTT. It encodes CASSFRDRRTEAFF.